Listed below are T cell receptor beta chains from one sample, sequenced in a study of T cells after posttransplantation cyclophosphamide. Profiled with immunoSEQ multiplex PCR; TCRdb holds only in-frame clones, not every one. The data contain thousands of clones, 95% to 99% of them singletons. Sequenced sample: naive CD8+ T cells sorted from PBMCs. These receptors all come from a man in his fifties in good health, CMV-negative, and a related stem cell transplant donor. Each CDR3 is given with its conserved first and last residue. A D gene is named only where the DNA matches it firmly. Expanded clones are given a class, and other clones once, few, many or no size at all.

j_call,d_call,v_call,clone_size,cdr3_aa,cdr3_nt
TRBJ1-5,.,TRBV11-2,.,CASSRRFDQPQHF,TGTGCCAGCAGCCGGAGGTTCGATCAGCCCCAGCATTTT
TRBJ2-2,.,TRBV7-2,.,CASSLMRGGSSELFF,TGTGCCAGCAGCTTGATGAGGGGGGGCAGTTCGGAGCTGTTTTTT
TRBJ2-2,.,TRBV7-8,.,CASSLVFGGTGELFF,TGTGCCAGCAGCTTAGTTTTCGGGGGCACCGGGGAGCTGTTTTTT
TRBJ1-5,TRBD1,TRBV28,.,CASSFYETGGRLQPQHF,TGTGCCAGCAGTTTCTACGAGACAGGGGGGAGGCTTCAGCCCCAGCATTTT
TRBJ2-7,TRBD1,TRBV7-9,.,CASSLGTGDQYF,TGTGCCAGCAGCTTAGGGACAGGGGACCAGTACTTC
TRBJ2-7,.,TRBV5-4,.,CASSLWEASYEQYF,TGTGCCAGCAGCTTGTGGGAGGCCTCCTACGAGCAGTACTTC
TRBJ1-2,.,TRBV2,.,CASSEWRASYGYTF,TGTGCCAGCAGTGAATGGAGGGCTTCCTATGGCTACACCTTC
TRBJ1-2,.,TRBV9,.,CASSGLIQNIYGYTF,TGTGCCAGCAGCGGTTTAATACAGAATATCTATGGCTACACCTTC
TRBJ2-2,.,TRBV28,.,CASSLLSLFGGPGELFF,TGTGCCAGCAGTTTATTATCTCTCTTCGGGGGGCCCGGGGAGCTGTTTTTT
TRBJ2-7,TRBD1,TRBV25-1,.,CASSLTGVVYEQYF,TGTGCCAGCAGTCTTACAGGGGTAGTCTACGAGCAGTACTTC
TRBJ1-6,TRBD1,TRBV11-3,.,CASSQDRDNSPLHF,TGTGCCAGCAGCCAGGACAGGGATAATTCCCCCCTCCACTTT
TRBJ1-2,TRBD1,TRBV27,.,CASSWDRGYGYGYTF,TGTGCCAGCAGTTGGGACAGGGGGTATGGCTATGGCTACACCTTC
TRBJ2-1,TRBD2,TRBV29-1,.,CSVFLAGVAYNEQFF,TGCAGCGTTTTCCTAGCGGGAGTCGCCTACAATGAGCAGTTCTTC
TRBJ2-7,TRBD1,TRBV12-5,.,CASAPDRGPYEQYF,TGTGCTAGTGCCCCGGACAGGGGGCCCTACGAGCAGTACTTC
TRBJ2-7,TRBD1,TRBV5-1,.,CASRTGTGDSEQYF,TGCGCCAGCAGAACCGGGACAGGGGACTCCGAGCAGTACTTC
TRBJ1-1,.,TRBV27,.,CASSPQGWPEAFF,TGTGCCAGCAGTCCACAGGGATGGCCTGAAGCTTTCTTT
TRBJ2-7,TRBD2,TRBV19,.,CASSPNRAGGPYYEQYF,TGTGCCAGTAGTCCCAACAGAGCGGGAGGGCCTTATTACGAGCAGTACTTC
TRBJ2-5,.,TRBV5-1,.,CASSLDAGTQETQYF,TGCGCCAGCAGCTTGGACGCAGGGACTCAAGAGACCCAGTACTTC
TRBJ2-1,.,TRBV19,.,CASSILGTTHNEQFF,TGTGCCAGTAGTATTTTAGGGACAACCCACAATGAGCAGTTCTTC
TRBJ1-5,TRBD1,TRBV19,.,CASRPGQSSNQPQHF,TGTGCCAGTAGGCCGGGACAGTCGAGCAATCAGCCCCAGCATTTT
TRBJ1-3,.,TRBV19,.,CASRQEWNTIYF,TGTGCCAGTAGACAGGAGTGGAACACCATATATTTT
TRBJ2-1,TRBD1,TRBV7-8,.,CASSFYGTAHNEQFF,TGTGCCAGCAGCTTTTACGGGACAGCCCACAATGAGCAGTTCTTC
TRBJ2-7,.,TRBV9,.,CASSPGPSSYEQYF,TGTGCCAGCAGCCCAGGTCCCAGCTCCTACGAGCAGTACTTC
TRBJ2-3,.,TRBV9,.,CASSLSGVDTDTQYF,TGTGCCAGCTCCCTTTCGGGAGTAGATACAGATACGCAGTATTTT
TRBJ2-3,TRBD2,TRBV4-3,.,CASSQESGGVADTQYF,TGCGCCAGCAGCCAGGAGTCGGGGGGTGTGGCCGATACGCAGTATTTT
TRBJ1-1,.,TRBV27,.,CASSPLGGTTEAFF,TGTGCCAGCAGTCCGCTCGGGGGGACCACTGAAGCTTTCTTT
TRBJ2-3,.,TRBV7-9,.,CASSLATSERNTDTQYF,TGTGCCAGCAGCTTAGCCACGAGCGAGAGAAACACAGATACGCAGTATTTT
TRBJ2-7,.,TRBV6-5,.,CASSYEANAYEQYF,TGTGCCAGCAGTTACGAGGCCAACGCCTACGAGCAGTACTTC
TRBJ2-2,.,TRBV6-5,.,CASSYSWTVVTGELFF,TGTGCCAGCAGTTACTCGTGGACAGTAGTTACCGGGGAGCTGTTTTTT
TRBJ2-7,TRBD1,TRBV27,.,CASTAGTGEQYF,TGTGCCAGCACCGCAGGGACAGGCGAGCAGTACTTC
TRBJ1-6,.,TRBV6-5,.,CASSYGGRSGSPLHF,TGTGCCAGCAGTTACGGAGGACGGAGCGGTTCACCCCTCCACTTT
TRBJ2-1,.,TRBV5-8,.,CASSYIANEQFF,TGTGCCAGCAGCTACATAGCGAATGAGCAGTTCTTC
TRBJ1-2,TRBD1,TRBV29-1,.,CSGGTGDNYGYTF,TGCAGCGGTGGGACAGGGGATAACTATGGCTACACCTTC
TRBJ2-5,.,TRBV13,.,CASSLGQGLKTQYF,TGTGCCAGCAGCTTAGGACAGGGATTGAAGACCCAGTACTTC
TRBJ2-3,.,TRBV9,.,CASSDRLGTDTRYF,TGTGCCAGCAGCGACCGGCTCGGCACAGATACGCGGTATTTT
TRBJ2-1,.,TRBV5-1,once,CASSQRLPGDLTFNEQFF,TGCGCCAGCAGCCAGAGACTACCAGGGGACCTGACCTTCAATGAGCAGTTCTTC
TRBJ2-2,TRBD1,TRBV5-1,.,CASSLTGTGATGELFF,TGCGCCAGCAGCTTGACCGGGACAGGGGCCACCGGGGAGCTGTTTTTT
TRBJ2-3,TRBD2,TRBV12-5,.,CASGLVRGGLASDTQYF,TGTGCTAGTGGTTTGGTACGAGGGGGACTAGCCTCAGATACGCAGTATTTT